One sample yielded the 6 T cell receptor beta chains listed below, sequenced in a study of shared clonotypes between healthy human individuals. Libraries were prepared by immunoSEQ multiplex PCR; TCRdb keeps only in-frame clonotypes and omits some of them. The profile shows under 600,000 clones, approximately 95% of them singletons. Sequencing was performed on naive CD4+ T cells sorted from blood. Subset denoted: CD45RA+ positively selected. The source is a woman aged 25-40 years in good health.

The rearrangement joins TRBV11-2 to TRBJ1-1; no definite D call. Trimming removed 1 base at V and 2 bases at J, with 11 bases between. CDR3 length: 15 residues. Germline CDR1 and CDR2: SGHAT and FQNNGV. The CDR3 bases are TGTGCCAGCAGCTTAGCGGGTTGGGCTAACACTGAAGCTTTCTTT. Amino acids: CASSLAGWANTEAFF.

The CDR3 sequence is CASRSVGETQYF. The CDR3 nucleotides read TGTGCCAGTAGGTCCGTCGGAGAGACCCAGTACTTC. The chain combines TRBV19 with TRBJ2-5; D remains ambiguous. This CDR3 has 12 residues. V was pared by 6 bases and J by 4 bases, with 9 bases between. Germline CDR1 is LNHDA and CDR2 is SQIVND (reference sequence).

The chain links TRBV7-6 to TRBJ2-7; perhaps TRBD1 as D (5 bases). This CDR3 is built from 15 residues. Per the germline V gene, CDR1 is SGHVS and CDR2 is FNYEAQ. Trimming left V 5 bases short and J 1 base short, with 15 bases between. The CDR3 is CASSPHPTESYEQYF. Written as DNA, the CDR3 is TGTGCCAGCAGCCCCCACCCGACAGAATCCTACGAGCAGTACTTC.

V and J are TRBV27 and TRBJ2-5, with TRBD2 identical over 9 bases. The DNA end is a closer match to TRBJ2-7, so the J assignment may be wrong. From germline, CDR1 is MNHEY and CDR2 SMNVEV (reference sequence). There are 16 residues in the CDR3. The CDR3 is CASSSSPTSGLYEQYF. The CDR3 DNA reads TGTGCCAGCAGTTCCTCCCCGACTAGCGGACTCTACGAGCAGTACTTC.

This chain joins TRBV2 and TRBJ2-1; D gene ambiguous. Germline CDR1 and CDR2: SNHLY and FYNNEI. V was clipped by 3 bases and J by 9 bases, with 15 bases between them. CDR3 length: 14 residues. For the CDR3, the DNA is TGTGCCAGCAGTGAGAATCCCCCCTCCGGTGAGCAGTTCTTC. Protein product: CASSENPPSGEQFF.

The rearrangement links TRBV5-5 to TRBJ1-5; D uncertain. This CDR3 comprises 14 residues. Germline CDR1 is SGHKS and CDR2 is YYEKEE (reference sequence). Trimming shortened V by 0 bases and J by 4 bases, and 8 bases separated the two germline ends. The CDR3 reads CASSLGRENQPQHF. For the CDR3, the DNA is TGTGCCAGCAGCTTGGGTAGGGAGAATCAGCCCCAGCATTTT.